This paragraph covers one T cell receptor beta chain sequence. No antigen is known for it. Measured with immunoSEQ multiplex PCR; TCRdb has only the in-frame clones, and not every one. Among 110,000 or so clones listed, approximately 86% were seen once. The germline CDR1 and CDR2 sequences are SGHTA and FQGNSA. The CDR3 is 15 residues long. Trimming removed 2 bases at V and 0 bases at J, with 10 bases between. The sample belongs to a study of T cell responses to AZD1222 COVID-19 vaccine. Study-level findings and limits: Spike-specific TCR depth and breadth grew after two AZD1222 doses. At baseline, just 6 or 7 AZD1222 recipients tested seropositive. Researchers report vaccine-associated CD4 TCRs spanning spike, with dominance at 160-218 and 743-854.

The origin of this receptor is an adult in good health. The source was peripheral blood, collected on day 0 of MenACWY control vaccination. The V and J genes are TRBV7-2 and TRBJ1-1; D uncertain. The CDR3 DNA reads TGTGCCAGCAGCTTATTAACACCCCTGAACACTGAAGCTTTCTTT. This sequence encodes CASSLLTPLNTEAFF.